This T cell receptor (beta chain) is from a study of STAT3 mutations in large granular lymphocyte leukemia. Broader study findings: In about 30% of the 18 patients, new TCR clonotypes emerged after therapy. Every T-LGLL patient had at least one immunodominant TCRbeta clonotype.

To note about this clone: The antigen is not known.

TCRdb's copy holds only in-frame clones and misses some; the assay was immunoSEQ multiplex PCR. The data hold fewer than 6,000 clones, with approximately 91% observed a single time. This CDR3 has 16 residues. Trimming took 2 bases from V and 2 from J, leaving 13 bases between them. Germline CDR1 MNHEY, CDR2 SMNVEV (reference sequence). The sequenced sample was PBMCs. The chain carries TRBV27 and TRBJ2-1; D is perhaps TRBD2 (6 bases). This clonotype was sampled from a human donor with T large granular lymphocyte leukemia. Some clones in this sample may be carry-over from other donors' samples. CDR3: CASSLGSGATYNEQFF. The CDR3 DNA follows: TGTGCCAGCAGTTTAGGTAGCGGTGCGACCTACAATGAGCAGTTCTTC.